This TCR beta chain was identified in a study of cytomegalovirus exposure and HLA in healthy donors. Profiled with immunoSEQ multiplex PCR; TCRdb holds only in-frame clones, not every one. The sample lists fewer than 400,000 clones; 86% were seen once. Losses at the gene ends were 2 bases for V and 4 bases for J; bases not matched to a gene: 6. The CDR3 is 15 amino acids. The germline V gene encodes CDR1 GTSNPN and CDR2 SVGIG (reference sequence). This receptor was obtained from a woman younger than 30 in good health and CMV-seronegative. The chain couples TRBV30 to TRBJ2-1, with 9 bases aligning to TRBD2. Sequencing was performed on PBMCs. In nucleotides, the CDR3 is TGTGCCTGGAGTAGGACTAGCGACACGTACAATGAGCAGTTCTTC. Its protein is CAWSRTSDTYNEQFF.